This entry concerns a single T cell receptor (beta chain). The entry originates in a study of blood T cell repertoires in COVID-19. Study-level information: Collection of acute and convalescent COVID-19 samples took place in the United States, Italy and Spain.

The ends lost 4 bases at V and 6 bases at J; junction bases unmatched: 8. CDR3 length equals 14 residues. The germline gives CDR1 MNHEY, CDR2 SMNVEV (reference sequence). Clones were sequenced by immunoSEQ multiplex PCR, and TCRdb holds only the in-frame ones, with some missing. The profile shows some 50,000 clones, 80% to 90% of them singletons. This receptor was taken from a woman aged 80 or over with COVID-19, enrolled during active disease. The chain joins TRBV27 to TRBJ2-7; 8 bases are shared with TRBD1. Sequencing used peripheral blood. The CDR3 region is CASSWVPTGVEQYF. The CDR3 nucleotides read TGTGCCAGCAGTTGGGTACCGACAGGGGTCGAGCAGTACTTC.